This T cell receptor beta chain appears in the sequencing data of a study of control samples from healthy donors and cancer patients. Generated by immunoSEQ multiplex PCR, the TCRdb table keeps only in-frame clones and is missing some. The data contain around 170,000 clones, approximately 90% of them singletons. Germline assignment: CDR1 SEHNR and CDR2 FQNEAQ (reference sequence). V dropped 7 bases and J dropped 3 bases, with 16 bases sitting between them. This CDR3 has 15 amino acids. V is TRBV7-9 and J is TRBJ1-5; D remains ambiguous. This sequence was found in a man aged 25 to 40 in good health. Sequenced input: blood. CDR3 protein: CASTSASRDNQPQHF. CDR3 nucleotides: TGTGCCAGCACCTCGGCCTCACGGGACAATCAGCCCCAGCATTTT.